The TCR beta chain under discussion was sequenced for a study of T cells in Graves' hyperthyroidism and ophthalmopathy. What was amplified from RNA transcripts were TCR beta CDR3 regions. The HTBI primer set served for first-round RT-PCR of the TCR CDR3. TCRdb itself ran the multiplex PCR reads through MiXCR, one entry per CDR3 protein. The data show a few hundred thousand distinct CDR3 sequences, about 18% seen once. Trimming stripped 5 bases from V and 4 bases from J, with 9 bases between. The CDR3 is 13 residues long. The germline V gene has CDR1 ENHRY and CDR2 SYGVKD. Thyroid ultrasound and orbital computed tomography, with clinical symptoms and serum thyroxine and TRAb, informed diagnoses.

Sequencing input: blood. This rearrangement joins TRBV10-3 to TRBJ1-5; D unresolved. This TCR was recovered from a man between 18 and 29 years old with Graves' ophthalmopathy. CDR3 region: CAISTRANQPQHF. The CDR3 DNA reads TGTGCCATCAGTACCCGGGCAAATCAGCCCCAGCATTTT.